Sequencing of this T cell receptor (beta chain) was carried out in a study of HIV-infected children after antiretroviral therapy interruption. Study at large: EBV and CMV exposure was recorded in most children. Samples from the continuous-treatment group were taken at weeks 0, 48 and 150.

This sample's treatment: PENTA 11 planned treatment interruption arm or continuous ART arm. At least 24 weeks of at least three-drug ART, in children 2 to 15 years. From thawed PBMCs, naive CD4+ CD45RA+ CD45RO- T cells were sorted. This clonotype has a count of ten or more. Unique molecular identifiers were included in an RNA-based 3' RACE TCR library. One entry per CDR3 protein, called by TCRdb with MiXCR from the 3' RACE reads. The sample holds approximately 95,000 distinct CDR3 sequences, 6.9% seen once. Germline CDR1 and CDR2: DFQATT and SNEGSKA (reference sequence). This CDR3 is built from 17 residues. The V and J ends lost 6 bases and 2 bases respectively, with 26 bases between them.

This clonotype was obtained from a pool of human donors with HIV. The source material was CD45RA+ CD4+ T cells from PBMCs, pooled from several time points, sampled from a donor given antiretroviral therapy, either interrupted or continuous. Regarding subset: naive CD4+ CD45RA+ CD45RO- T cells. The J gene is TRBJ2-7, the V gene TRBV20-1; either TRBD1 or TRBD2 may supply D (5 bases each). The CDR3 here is CSARDRTRAVLPYEQYF. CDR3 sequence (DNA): TGCAGTGCCCGGGACCGGACTCGAGCGGTCCTGCCCTACGAGCAGTACTTC.